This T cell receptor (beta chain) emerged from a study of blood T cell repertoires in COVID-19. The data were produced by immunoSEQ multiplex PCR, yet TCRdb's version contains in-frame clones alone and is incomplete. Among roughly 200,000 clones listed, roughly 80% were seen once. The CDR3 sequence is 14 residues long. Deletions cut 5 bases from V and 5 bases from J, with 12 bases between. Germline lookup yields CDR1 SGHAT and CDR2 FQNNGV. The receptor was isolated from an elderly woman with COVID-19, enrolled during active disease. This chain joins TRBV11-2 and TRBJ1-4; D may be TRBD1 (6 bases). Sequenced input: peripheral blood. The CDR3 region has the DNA TGTGCCAGCAGCCCAGCAGGGGCGAATGAAAAACTGTTTTTT. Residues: CASSPAGANEKLFF.